This TCR beta chain was identified during a study of CD8 T cells in ankylosing spondylitis. Notes on the study in general: Earlier reports found some motif variants in synovial fluid and blood in reactive arthritis.

Scientists made TCR beta libraries using quantitative 5'-RACE with molecular barcodes. TCRdb passed the 5' RACE reads through MiXCR, listing each CDR3 protein once. The sample carries approximately 140,000 distinct CDR3 sequences, under 45% recorded once. The V gene's germline CDR1 is SQVTM and CDR2 ANQGSEA. CDR3 size: 13 residues. The J segment lost 6 bases and the V segment lost 5 bases, leaving 6 bases of the junction unmatched. Details on this clonotype: Its antigen is as yet unknown.

This chain links TRBV29-1 with TRBJ2-1, with TRBD1 matching 8 bases. The sample comprised synovial fluid, either unsorted or a sorted T cell fraction (not recorded which). This clonotype was obtained from a male donor with ankylosing spondylitis. Written as DNA, the CDR3 is TGCAGCGTTCCAGGACAGGGAGGCAATGAGCAGTTCTTC. This translates into CSVPGQGGNEQFF.